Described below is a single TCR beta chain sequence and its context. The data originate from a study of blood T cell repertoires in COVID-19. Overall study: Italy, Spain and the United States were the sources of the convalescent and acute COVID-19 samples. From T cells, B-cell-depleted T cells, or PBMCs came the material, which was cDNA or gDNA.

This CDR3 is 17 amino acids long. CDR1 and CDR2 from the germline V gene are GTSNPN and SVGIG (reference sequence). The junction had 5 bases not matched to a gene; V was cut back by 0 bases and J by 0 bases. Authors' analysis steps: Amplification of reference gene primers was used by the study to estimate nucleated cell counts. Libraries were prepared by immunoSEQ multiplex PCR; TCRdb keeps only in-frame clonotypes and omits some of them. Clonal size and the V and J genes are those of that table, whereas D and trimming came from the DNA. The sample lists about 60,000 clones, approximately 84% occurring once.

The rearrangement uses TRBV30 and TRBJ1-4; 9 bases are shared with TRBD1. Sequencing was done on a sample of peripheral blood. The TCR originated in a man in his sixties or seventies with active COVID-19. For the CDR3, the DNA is TGTGCCTGGAGTGTACAGGGGGCTCCCGCAACTAATGAAAAACTGTTTTTT. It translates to CAWSVQGAPATNEKLFF.